The 30 T cell receptor beta chains reported below all come from one sample, sequenced in a study of blood T cell repertoires in COVID-19. This table comes from immunoSEQ multiplex PCR, and its TCRdb copy is limited to in-frame clones, with some not included. The sample lists a few hundred thousand clones; roughly 81% were seen once. Specimen: peripheral blood. These receptors were obtained from a man aged 35 to 55 with acute or convalescent COVID-19.

The V gene is TRBV7-2, the J gene TRBJ1-2; D is unresolved. Germline CDR1 SGHTA, CDR2 FQGNSA. Trimming took 1 base from V and 8 from J, leaving 11 bases between them. CDR3 length: 13 residues. Here the CDR3 DNA reads TGTGCCAGCAGCTTAGACTACCCGGAGGGCTACACCTTC. Translation: CASSLDYPEGYTF. Variable domain in full (rest from reference TRBV7-2 and TRBJ1-2): GAGVSQSPSNKVTEKGKDVELRCDPISGHTALYWYRQSLGQGLEFLIYFQGNSAPDKSGLPSDRFSAERTGGSVSTLTIQRTQQEDSAVYLCASSLDYPEGYTFGSGTRLTVV.

The V call is TRBV10-3, the J call TRBJ2-6, with 12 bases lining up with TRBD1. Trimming cost V 6 bases and J 1 base; bases outside gene matches: 7. CDR3 length: 18 amino acids. CDR1 and CDR2 (germline): ENHRY, SYGVKD. CDR3 sequence (DNA): TGTGCCATCAGGGAAGGGACAGGGGGCGGATCTGGGGCCAACGTCCTGACTTTC. Protein sequence: CAIREGTGGGSGANVLTF.

The V call is TRBV7-2, the J call TRBJ2-3; D perhaps matches TRBD2 (5 bases). Germline assignment: CDR1 SGHTA and CDR2 FQGNSA. V was pared by 5 bases and J by 6 bases, with 21 bases between. This CDR3 contains 16 residues. CDR3 nucleotide sequence: TGTGCCAGCAGCCCTTACAAGGAGGTATTTAGGGATACGCAGTATTTT. This sequence encodes CASSPYKEVFRDTQYF.

The chain has TRBV4-3 and TRBJ2-5, with 12 nucleotides matching TRBD2. The CDR3 contains 19 residues. After removal of 4 bases from V and 5 bases from J, the junction contained 17 bases not matched to a gene. The V gene's germline CDR1 is LGHNA and CDR2 YSLEER. DNA of the CDR3: TGCGCCAGCAGCCCCTCCGGGACTAGCGGGTCCGGCGGGAGGGAGACCCAGTACTTC. Translation: CASSPSGTSGSGGRETQYF.

The chain uses TRBV4-1 and TRBJ2-6, with D possibly matching TRBD2 (6 bases). There are 14 residues in the CDR3. The V end was cut by 6 bases, the J end by 0 bases, with 6 bases between. CDR1 and CDR2 from the germline V gene are MGHRA and YSYEKL. Written as DNA, the CDR3 is TGCGCCAGCAGGCGGGACTCTGGGGCCAACGTCCTGACTTTC. Its translation: CASRRDSGANVLTF.

CDR3 residues: CASSSRDRGDSPLHF. In DNA, the CDR3 is TGTGCCAGCAGCAGCCGGGACAGGGGGGATTCACCCCTCCACTTT. The chain carries TRBV9 and TRBJ1-6, with 11 positions matching TRBD1. Germline-derived CDR1 and CDR2 are SGDLS and YYNGEE. V shed 4 bases, J shed 8 bases, and the junction held 5 bases outside the gene matches. This CDR3 has 15 residues.

V gene TRBV28 combines with J gene TRBJ1-5, with a possible D match to TRBD1 (6 bases). The CDR3 covers 15 residues. The germline V gene has CDR1 MDHEN and CDR2 SYDVKM. The V gene lost 5 bases and the J gene lost 1 base, with 12 bases spanning the gap. The CDR3 region has the DNA TGTGCCAGCAGTCTTCAGGGGACGAGCAATCAGCCCCAGCATTTT. It codes for CASSLQGTSNQPQHF. The entire variable domain, with the rest obtained from reference TRBV28 and TRBJ1-5, is as follows: DVKVTQSSRYLVKRTGEKVFLECVQDMDHENMFWYRQDPGLGLRLIYFSYDVKMKEKGDIPEGYSVSREKKERFSLILESASTNQTSMYLCASSLQGTSNQPQHFGDGTRLSIL.

The chain uses TRBV5-6 and TRBJ1-6, with 8 bases lining up with TRBD1. CDR1 and CDR2 (germline): SGHDT, YYEEEE. The CDR3 covers 18 residues. V was pared by 0 bases and J by 0 bases, with 5 bases of the junction left unmatched. The CDR3 nucleotides read TGTGCCAGCAGCTTGGCCCAGGGGGCGGCCTCCTATAATTCACCCCTCCACTTT. Encoded protein: CASSLAQGAASYNSPLHF. Combining the CDR3 with reference TRBV5-6 and TRBJ1-6 gives the whole variable domain DAGVTQSPTHLIKTRGQQVTLRCSPKSGHDTVSWYQQALGQGPQFIFQYYEEEERQRGNFPDRFSGHQFPNYSSELNVNALLLGDSALYLCASSLAQGAASYNSPLHFGNGTRLTVT.

For this clone: The same CDR3 is also encoded by other DNA sequences in this sample. The chain couples TRBV12-3 or TRBV12-4 to TRBJ1-1, with D uncertain. The germline V and J ends were trimmed by 3 bases and 2 bases, with 7 bases remaining between them. This CDR3 has 13 residues. The CDR3 coding sequence is TGTGCCAGCAGTTTCGCCGGTAACACTGAAGCTTTCTTT. It translates to CASSFAGNTEAFF.

This clone was recorded only once. The rearrangement links TRBV19 to TRBJ2-2; 9 positions agree with TRBD2. After removal of 7 bases from V and 2 bases from J, the junction contained 8 bases not matched to a gene. Looked up from germline, CDR1 is LNHDA and CDR2 is SQIVND (reference sequence). The CDR3 totals 16 residues. CDR3 sequence: CASTLAGGANTGELFF. The CDR3 DNA sequence: TGTGCCAGTACCCTCGCGGGGGGGGCAAACACCGGGGAGCTGTTTTTT.

The chain links TRBV4-3 to TRBJ1-1, with D perhaps matching TRBD1 (5 bases). The germline CDR1 and CDR2 sequences are LGHNA and YSLEER. Between the trimmed V and J ends, which lost 2 bases and 2 bases, there was a span of 12 bases. This CDR3 spans 15 amino acids. The CDR3 loop reads CASSQSVGGNTEAFF. The CDR3 DNA is TGCGCCAGCAGCCAATCGGTCGGGGGTAACACTGAAGCTTTCTTT.

This clone was detected many times. This chain connects TRBV4-2 to TRBJ2-1; 8 nucleotides match TRBD2. J gave up 3 bases and V 0 bases, and 1 base lay outside the gene matches. This CDR3 contains 15 residues. Germline V gene sequence: CDR1 LGHNA, CDR2 YNFKEQ. In DNA, the CDR3 is TGTGCCAGCAGCCAAGAGCGGGGGGACTACAATGAGCAGTTCTTC. This sequence encodes CASSQERGDYNEQFF.

The genes are TRBV3-1 (or the pseudogene TRBV3-2) and TRBJ2-7; a possible D gene is TRBD2 (6 bases). Germline CDR1 and CDR2: LGHDT and YNNKEL (reference sequence). V was clipped by 4 bases and J by 4 bases, with 8 bases between them. CDR3 size: 12 residues. The CDR3 region is CASSLGRYEQYF. The CDR3 region has the DNA TGTGCCAGCAGCCTCGGGAGATACGAGCAGTACTTC.

The chain has TRBV4-2 and TRBJ1-1; TRBD1 might be the D (6 bases). Deletions cut 0 bases from V and 3 bases from J, with 14 bases between. There are 16 residues in the CDR3. CDR1 is LGHNA, CDR2 YNFKEQ, per germline. This CDR3 is CASSQDPGGGDTEAFF. The CDR3 nucleotides are TGTGCCAGCAGCCAAGACCCGGGAGGGGGGGACACTGAAGCTTTCTTT.

CDR3: CASSVQVNYGYTF. CDR3 DNA: TGTGCCAGCAGCGTGCAGGTTAACTATGGCTACACCTTC. The chain combines TRBV5-4 with TRBJ1-2; no clear D gene. Germline loops: CDR1 SGHNT, CDR2 YYREEE (reference sequence). Trimming stripped 4 bases from V and 1 base from J, with 8 bases between. This CDR3 contains 13 residues. Full variable domain (rest looked up from reference TRBV5-4 and TRBJ1-2): ETGVTQSPTHLIKTRGQQVTLRCSSQSGHNTVSWYQQALGQGPQFIFQYYREEENGRGNFPPRFSGLQFPNYSSELNVNALELDDSALYLCASSVQVNYGYTFGSGTRLTVV.

The chain couples TRBV15 to TRBJ1-4; 11 nucleotides match TRBD1. J lost 4 bases, V lost 8 bases, and 6 bases had no gene match. Germline V gene data show CDR1 as LNHNV and CDR2 as YYDKDF (reference sequence). There are 15 residues in the CDR3. The CDR3 region has the DNA TGTGCCACCGGGACAGGGGGAGTCAGTAATGAAAAACTGTTTTTT. Translated: CATGTGGVSNEKLFF.

The chain couples TRBV6-2 or TRBV6-3 to TRBJ2-3; 7 bases are a match to TRBD2. This CDR3 spans 16 amino acids. V lost 2 bases, J lost 2 bases, and 7 bases stayed unmatched. Germline V CDR1 and CDR2: MNHEY, SVGEGT. In nucleotides, the CDR3 is TGTGCCAGCAGTTACGGCTGGGGGGGACCCACAGATACGCAGTATTTT. Protein sequence: CASSYGWGGPTDTQYF.

The chain combines TRBV19 with TRBJ1-6; TRBD1 might be the D (5 bases). The CDR3 consists of 13 residues. Germline values: CDR1 LNHDA, CDR2 SQIVND (reference sequence). Trimming stripped 9 bases from V and 7 bases from J, with 13 bases between. CDR3 sequence (DNA): TGTGCCAGCCAAACTGCAGGGAATTCACCCCTCCACTTT. Its translation: CASQTAGNSPLHF.

V is TRBV13 and J is TRBJ2-3, with 9 bases lining up with TRBD2. Looked up from germline, CDR1 is PRHDT and CDR2 is FYEKMQ (reference sequence). J gave up 6 bases and V 8 bases, and 9 bases lay outside the gene matches. This CDR3 region has 14 residues. CDR3 nucleotides: TGTGCCAGCGGGGGAAGCGGGGGGTTGGATACGCAGTATTTT. Protein: CASGGSGGLDTQYF.

V is TRBV9 and J is TRBJ2-7; 10 positions match TRBD2. This CDR3 contains 14 residues. V was pared by 2 bases and J by 4 bases, with 3 bases of the junction left unmatched. Per the germline V gene, CDR1 is SGDLS and CDR2 is YYNGEE. The CDR3 is CASSVSGGQYEQYF. DNA of the CDR3: TGTGCCAGCAGCGTTAGCGGGGGGCAATACGAGCAGTACTTC.

V gene TRBV9 combines with J gene TRBJ1-1, with D uncertain. This CDR3 spans 13 amino acids. CDR1 and CDR2 from the germline V gene are SGDLS and YYNGEE. V gave up 2 bases and J gave up 6 bases, with 11 bases separating them. This CDR3 is CASSVGVGAEAFF. The CDR3 DNA is TGTGCCAGCAGCGTCGGGGTTGGGGCTGAAGCTTTCTTT.

The V call is TRBV7-2, the J call TRBJ1-5; D remains ambiguous. V lost 5 bases and J lost 4, with 9 bases in between. CDR1 SGHTA and CDR2 FQGNSA come from the germline V gene. CDR3 size: 13 residues. CDR3 loop: CASSLHKNQPQHF. The CDR3 nucleotides read TGTGCCAGCAGCCTCCACAAGAATCAGCCCCAGCATTTT.

This chain links TRBV5-1 with TRBJ2-1, with 10 bases aligning to TRBD2. The CDR3 runs to 16 residues. V dropped 0 bases and J dropped 4; count of bases not matched to a gene: 4. From germline, CDR1 is SGHRS and CDR2 YFSETQ. The CDR3 region has the DNA TGCGCCAGCAGCTTGGCCGGGACTAGCGAATACAATGAGCAGTTCTTC. This sequence encodes CASSLAGTSEYNEQFF. Filled out from reference TRBV5-1 and TRBJ2-1, the complete variable domain reads KAGVTQTPRYLIKTRGQQVTLSCSPISGHRSVSWYQQTPGQGLQFLFEYFSETQRNKGNFPGRFSGRQFSNSRSEMNVSTLELGDSALYLCASSLAGTSEYNEQFFGPGTRLTVL.

The rearrangement uses TRBV30 and TRBJ1-2; unclear D gene. The ends were cut back, 2 bases at V and 8 bases at J, with 15 bases in the middle. Germline V gene sequence: CDR1 GTSNPN, CDR2 SVGIG (reference sequence). The CDR3 covers 13 residues. CDR3 region: CAWSMGVSLGYTF. The CDR3 region has the DNA TGTGCCTGGAGTATGGGCGTCTCGTTAGGCTACACCTTC.

The chain couples TRBV19 to TRBJ1-1; D is unresolved. Germline V gene sequence: CDR1 LNHDA, CDR2 SQIVND (reference sequence). Trimming took off 7 bases at V and 3 bases at J, with 15 bases between the two ends. The CDR3 loop spans 14 amino acids. CDR3 region: CASIGPGVDTEAFF. In DNA, the CDR3 is TGTGCCAGTATAGGCCCCGGGGTGGACACTGAAGCTTTCTTT.

This chain uses TRBV7-2 with TRBJ1-1; 8 bases fit TRBD1. The trim removed 1 base at V and 6 bases at J, leaving 7 bases unmatched. CDR3 size: 15 residues. Germline CDR1 SGHTA, CDR2 FQGNSA. The CDR3 loop reads CASSLGGQGWPEAFF. DNA for the CDR3: TGTGCCAGCAGCTTAGGAGGACAGGGTTGGCCTGAAGCTTTCTTT.

The chain recombines TRBV2 with TRBJ1-1; the D is unclear. Trimming left V 3 bases short and J 8 bases short, with 4 bases between. CDR3 size: 10 residues. The germline gives CDR1 SNHLY, CDR2 FYNNEI. For the CDR3, the DNA is TGTGCCAGCAGTGATACAGAAGCTTTCTTT. Its protein product is CASSDTEAFF.

For the CDR3, the DNA is TGTGCCACCCAGGGAAACACTGAAGCTTTCTTT. It is translated as CATQGNTEAFF. V and J are TRBV28 and TRBJ1-1; a possible D gene is TRBD1 (5 bases). Germline assignment: CDR1 MDHEN and CDR2 SYDVKM. The CDR3 consists of 11 residues. The V gene lost 10 bases and the J gene lost 2 bases, with 8 bases spanning the gap.

The rearrangement links TRBV12-5 to TRBJ1-5; D is possibly TRBD1 (6 bases). Germline CDR1 reads LGHNT; CDR2 reads FRNRAP. The length of the CDR3 is 13 residues. Trimming took off 8 bases at V and 7 bases at J, with 15 bases between the two ends. CDR3 residues: CASTLRDTQPQHF. In DNA form, the CDR3 reads TGTGCTAGTACTCTCCGGGACACCCAGCCCCAGCATTTT.

The chain combines TRBV30 with TRBJ1-6; D is unclear. The germline CDR1 and CDR2 sequences are GTSNPN and SVGIG (reference sequence). Deletions cut 4 bases from V and 9 bases from J, with 10 bases between. This CDR3 has 12 residues. The CDR3 region has the DNA TGTGCCTGGACGCGGGATGGTTCACCCCTCCACTTT. It yields the protein CAWTRDGSPLHF.